This TCR beta chain was sequenced in a study of blood T cells in healthy people across ages. The CDR3 is 13 residues long. V dropped 0 bases and J dropped 1 base, with 5 bases sitting between them. Germline V CDR1 and CDR2: DFQATT, SNEGSKA (reference sequence). The use of a sample-barcoded 5' primer and a J-beta primer mix characterized a second PCR of roughly 6 to 11 cycles. TCRdb used MiXCR to reprocess the 5' RACE reads, holding one entry per CDR3 protein. Among some 780,000 distinct CDR3 sequences listed, 56% were seen once. V gene TRBV20-1 combines with J gene TRBJ2-3; no clear D gene. The clonotype was recovered from a man between 40 and 49 years old in good health. Sequencing was performed on blood. The CDR3 is CSARESRTDTQYF. The CDR3 nucleotides are TGCAGTGCTAGAGAATCCCGCACAGATACGCAGTATTTT.